A selection of T cell receptor beta chains follows, all from one sample in a study of blood T cells in healthy people across ages. Each CDR3 protein is one row after TCRdb ran MiXCR on the 5' RACE reads. The sample carries approximately 900,000 distinct CDR3 sequences, almost 30% recorded once. This same sample was also part of a study on T cells of mothers and their children.

Sample: blood. The receptors stem from a woman aged 40 to 50 in good health. Each CDR3 is given with its conserved first and last residue. The D gene is left open where the match is weak. Not every row has a clone size; where given, it reads once, few, many or a size class.

TRBJ2-1 | TRBD2 | TRBV5-1 | few | TGCGCCAGCAGCTTAGGGACTAGCGACCGGGAGCAGTTCTTC | CASSLGTSDREQFF
TRBJ1-1 | - | TRBV7-3 | - | TGTGCCAGCAGCTTAACGTTCGGTAGGAACACTGAAGCTTTCTTT | CASSLTFGRNTEAFF
TRBJ2-5 | - | TRBV10-3 | few | TGTGCCATCAGTGGACAGAGGCAAGAGACCCAGTACTTC | CAISGQRQETQYF
TRBJ2-2 | TRBD1 | TRBV5-4 | - | TGTGCCAGCAGCTCGGGACAGGGGGGATTCACCGGGGAGCTGTTTTTT | CASSSGQGGFTGELFF
TRBJ1-1 | - | TRBV10-1 | few | TGCGCCAGCAGTAGTAGGGCGAACACTGAAGCTTTCTTT | CASSSRANTEAFF
TRBJ2-5 | - | TRBV11-2 | few | TGTGCCAGCAGCGCAGGACGCAGGGGTGGCGTGCAAGAGACCCAGTACTTC | CASSAGRRGGVQETQYF
TRBJ2-5 | - | TRBV12-3/TRBV12-4 | - | TGTGCCAGCAGTGTTGCGGGGGCGGACAATGAGCAGTACTTC | CASSVAGADNEQYF
TRBJ1-2 | - | TRBV5-1 | few | TGCGCCAGCAGCTTGTCAGGGGAATATGGCTACACCTTC | CASSLSGEYGYTF
TRBJ2-1 | TRBD2 | TRBV10-3 | many | TGTGCCATCAGTGCCACGTACGGGACTAGCGGGGGGAATGAGCAGTTCTTC | CAISATYGTSGGNEQFF
TRBJ1-5 | - | TRBV27 | many | TGTGCCAGCAGTTTATTCGGCGGGGGGAATCAGCCCCAGCATTTT | CASSLFGGGNQPQHF
TRBJ2-5 | - | TRBV5-6 | many | TGTGCCAGCAGCTTGAACAGGGTGCAAACCCAGTACTTC | CASSLNRVQTQYF
TRBJ2-3 | TRBD2 | TRBV13 | few | TGTGCCAGCAGTTCGCGGGGGGGCCTAGATACGCAGTATTTT | CASSSRGGLDTQYF
TRBJ2-2 | - | TRBV12-3/TRBV12-4 | - | TGTGCCAGCAGTTTCAGGTCGTCGGGAACCGGGGAGCTGTTTTTT | CASSFRSSGTGELFF
TRBJ2-4 | TRBD2 | TRBV9 | - | TGTGCCAGCAGCGTAGAGACTAGCGGGGCGTTAGAGCAGTACTTC | CASSVETSGALEQYF
TRBJ1-6 | TRBD1 | TRBV28 | - | TGTGCCACCCGAATTACAGGGGCCGGATGGTCACCCCTCCACTTT | CATRITGAGWSPLHF
TRBJ2-7 | TRBD1 | TRBV9 | many | TGTGCCAGCAGCACATCGACAGGGAGCCACGAGCAGTACTTC | CASSTSTGSHEQYF
TRBJ2-1 | TRBD1 | TRBV20-1 | many | TGCAGTGCTAGAGACTGGACAGGGAACAATGAGCAGTTCTTC | CSARDWTGNNEQFF